These 14 T cell receptor beta chains were sequenced from one sample in a study of response to subunit inactivated influenza vaccine listed by TCRdb under 2018. Libraries came from RT-PCR. The reads were generated on an Illumina HiSeq 2500. The public reads were reanalyzed by TCRdb: fastp trimming at Q25, MiXCR alignment, in-frame beta chains only. Every distinct CDR3 protein forms one entry, paired with its most common genes and DNA. The table for this sample lists approximately 680,000 distinct CDR3 sequences; approximately 15% of them were counted only once. The ten largest clones represent around 10% of the sample. The source material was PBMCs from blood, sampled 11 to 12 days after vaccination. The origin of the receptors is a man between 50 and 59 years old who received an inactivated influenza vaccine. Donor details come from another sample of the same person, matched by shared clones.

The rearrangement links TRBV11-3 to TRBJ1-1; a weak D match, TRBD1 (6 bases). The CDR3 runs to 13 residues. The V end lost 5 bases, the J end lost 5 bases, and 12 bases lay between the germline ends. Germline CDR1 and CDR2: SGHNT and YENEEA. The CDR3 region is CASSRDRLTEAFF. CDR3 DNA sequence: TGTGCCAGCAGCCGTGACAGGTTGACTGAAGCTTTCTTT.

This clonotype is a singleton in its sample. The chain recombines TRBV20-1 with TRBJ2-6, with 9 bases that match TRBD1. Germline V gene lookup returns CDR1 DFQATT and CDR2 SNEGSKA (reference sequence). This CDR3 contains 15 residues. The V segment lost 5 bases and the J segment 1 base; nucleotides outside the gene matches: 3. The CDR3 loop reads CSAGTGQSGANVLTF. DNA for the CDR3: TGCAGTGCTGGGACAGGGCAATCTGGGGCCAACGTCCTGACTTTC.

This clonotype was observed a few times. The chain uses TRBV29-1 and TRBJ1-5; 7 nucleotides match TRBD1. With V trimmed by 6 bases and J by 7 bases, 12 bases remained unmatched. The germline gives CDR1 SQVTM, CDR2 ANQGSEA. The CDR3 loop spans 14 amino acids. The CDR3 loop is CSVATGALSQPQHF. The CDR3 DNA reads TGCAGCGTCGCCACAGGGGCTTTGAGCCAGCCCCAGCATTTT. Full variable domain (rest looked up from reference TRBV29-1 and TRBJ1-5): SAVISQKPSRDICQRGTSLTIQCQVDSQVTMMFWYRQQPGQSLTLIATANQGSEATYESGFVIDKFPISRPNLTFSTLTVSNMSPEDSSIYLCSVATGALSQPQHFGDGTRLSIL.

The V call is TRBV4-1, the J call TRBJ1-5; the D is unclear. Per the germline V gene, CDR1 is MGHRA and CDR2 is YSYEKL. This CDR3 has 13 residues. The ends were cut back, 0 bases at V and 7 bases at J, with 7 bases in the middle. The CDR3 nucleotides are TGCGCCAGCAGCCAAGATCGACGGCAGCCCCAGCATTTT. This translates into CASSQDRRQPQHF.

V is TRBV6-2 or TRBV6-3 and J is TRBJ1-1; tentative D call: TRBD1 (5 bases). The CDR3 is 15 amino acids. Looked up from germline, CDR1 is MNHEY and CDR2 is SVGEGT. V lost 2 bases and J lost 1, with 11 bases in between. The CDR3 protein is CASSYGGPRNTEAFF. In nucleotides, the CDR3 is TGTGCCAGCAGTTACGGGGGTCCGAGGAACACTGAAGCTTTCTTT.

This clonotype has more than one count but fewer than ten. The chain couples TRBV6-2 or TRBV6-3 to TRBJ2-3; D remains unclear. V lost 6 bases, J lost 6 bases, and 10 bases lay in between. The CDR3 has 12 residues. Germline V lookup: CDR1 MNHEY, CDR2 SVGEGT. CDR3 nucleotide sequence: TGTGCCAGCAGCCCCGAGCACGATACGCAGTATTTT. Translation: CASSPEHDTQYF.

The chain has TRBV20-1 and TRBJ1-1; no reliable D call. V dropped 2 bases and J dropped 3 bases, with 13 bases sitting between them. The CDR3 covers 14 residues. Germline CDR1 reads DFQATT; CDR2 reads SNEGSKA (reference sequence). This chain's CDR3 is CSARPGSVDTEAFF. In DNA, the CDR3 is TGCAGTGCTAGACCTGGGAGTGTTGACACTGAAGCTTTCTTT.

This clonotype has only a few counts. This rearrangement joins TRBV10-3 to TRBJ2-7, with 8 nucleotides matching TRBD2. The CDR3 length is 14 residues. After removal of 4 bases from V and 3 bases from J, the junction contained 5 bases not matched to a gene. CDR1 is ENHRY and CDR2 is SYGVKD in the germline V gene. Here the CDR3 DNA reads TGTGCCATCAGTGTTACTAGCGGTGACTACGAGCAGTACTTC. It translates to CAISVTSGDYEQYF.

This clonotype was observed a handful of times. The CDR3 DNA follows: TGTGCCAGCAGCTTAGACTTTCAGTACGAGCAGTACTTC. The encoded protein is CASSLDFQYEQYF. The rearrangement uses TRBV7-9 and TRBJ2-7; D is undetermined. Looked up from germline, CDR1 is SEHNR and CDR2 is FQNEAQ (reference sequence). The CDR3 length is 13 residues. V was pared by 1 base and J by 4 bases, with 8 bases between.

The sample holds many counts of this clonotype. The chain carries TRBV20-1 and TRBJ1-1; a possible D gene is TRBD1 (6 bases). The CDR3 has 13 amino acids. Looked up from germline, CDR1 is DFQATT and CDR2 is SNEGSKA (reference sequence). The V end lost 0 bases, the J end lost 4 bases, and 9 bases lay between the germline ends. The chain's CDR3 is CSARDVGGTEAFF. CDR3 sequence (DNA): TGCAGTGCTAGAGATGTAGGGGGCACTGAAGCTTTCTTT.

The chain joins TRBV4-3 to TRBJ1-2, with D unresolved. Germline V gene lookup returns CDR1 LGHNA and CDR2 YSLEER. The V end lost 3 bases, the J end lost 6 bases, and 17 bases lay between the germline ends. The CDR3 is 15 amino acids. The DNA for the CDR3 is TGCGCCAGCAGCCAGATGGGAATTGGGTTCAATGGCTACACCTTC. This codes for CASSQMGIGFNGYTF.

A few counts support this clonotype. The chain has TRBV6-1 and TRBJ1-2; possible D gene TRBD1, 6 bases. V was trimmed by 2 bases and J by 4 bases, leaving 8 bases between them. Germline V CDR1 and CDR2: MNHNS, SASEGT. This CDR3 has 13 amino acids. The CDR3: CASSEKGGYGYTF. CDR3 nucleotides: TGTGCCAGCAGTGAAAAGGGGGGCTATGGCTACACCTTC.

This clonotype came up many times. This chain joins TRBV20-1 and TRBJ2-7; 14 nucleotides line up with TRBD2. The CDR3 is 14 amino acids. Germline CDR1 and CDR2: DFQATT and SNEGSKA (reference sequence). V lost 3 bases to trimming and J lost 5 bases; unmatched junction nucleotides: 3. The CDR3 region has the DNA TGCAGTGCTAGGTGGACTAGCGGGGGGAACGAGCAGTACTTC. This codes for CSARWTSGGNEQYF.

V and J are TRBV12-3 or TRBV12-4 and TRBJ2-3; 7 nucleotides match TRBD1. The V segment lost 4 bases and the J segment 9 bases; nucleotides outside the gene matches: 10. The CDR3 has 14 amino acids. The CDR3 DNA reads as TGTGCCAGCAGTTCCGGGACAGCATTGGGGACGCAGTATTTT. This sequence encodes CASSSGTALGTQYF.